This section outlines one TCR beta chain sequence together with its context. Germline V gene lookup returns CDR1 LNHNV and CDR2 YYDKDF (reference sequence). This CDR3 has 15 residues. The V end lost 0 bases, the J end lost 3 bases, and 12 bases lay between the germline ends. The data derive from a study of blood T cell repertoires in COVID-19. Background on the study: The cDNA or gDNA used as material had been derived from T cells, B-cell-depleted T cells, or PBMCs.

Original data processing: Reference gene primer amplification gave estimated nucleated cell counts. Profiled with immunoSEQ multiplex PCR; TCRdb holds only in-frame clones, not every one. V and J calls and clone size are copied from that table; D and trimming were computed from the DNA. The sample lists some 130,000 clones; more than 90% were seen once. This receptor was identified in a man aged 60 to 69 with COVID-19, enrolled during active disease. The chain uses TRBV15 and TRBJ2-7; no clear D. Sequenced: peripheral blood. The CDR3 bases are TGTGCCACCAGCAGAGAGTCAGGAACAATCTACGAGCAGTACTTC. This encodes CATSRESGTIYEQYF.